The T cell receptor beta chain under discussion was sequenced for a study of glioma-infiltrating T cells. Overall study context: Dexamethasone exposure before glioma surgery was limited to six or fewer days.

Germline CDR1 SEHNR, CDR2 FQNEAQ (reference sequence). Trimming took off 3 bases at V and 4 bases at J, with 6 bases between the two ends. CDR3 size: 12 residues. This clonotype was detected only a few times. Its matching antigen is unknown. Using RNA template, CDR3s of TCR alpha and beta were amplified with iRepertoire arm-PCR. TCRdb re-called the multiplex PCR reads through MiXCR, storing one row per CDR3 protein. This table has around 350,000 distinct CDR3 sequences, more than 35% appearing once. Findings and limits, study-wide: Signature shared blood CDR3 motifs were enriched in low-divergence and depleted in high-divergence patients. Gliomas, especially low-grade, showed above-expected tissue-blood divergence; non-neoplastic patients showed below.

Material: glioma tissue, nonneoplastic brain tissue, or PBMCs (not recorded which). The clonotype originates from a human donor with low-grade glioma or glioblastoma, undergoing nonglioma brain surgery, or in good health (not recorded which). This chain links TRBV7-9 with TRBJ1-1; D gene ambiguous. As DNA, the CDR3 is TGTGCCAGCAGCTTCGGTGTCACTGAAGCTTTCTTT. This codes for CASSFGVTEAFF.